These 27 T cell receptor beta chains came from one sample sequenced in a study of CD4 T cells in relation to SARS-CoV-2 and coronaviruses. Their recognized antigens are unknown. Libraries were prepared by immunoSEQ multiplex PCR; TCRdb keeps only in-frame clonotypes and omits some of them. The sample records about 36,000 clones, under 85% being singletons. The source material was memory CD4+ T cells from PBMCs, cultured in vitro. These receptors originate from an adult with COVID-19.

The CDR3 DNA reads as TGTGCCAGCAATATTGAGACAGGGGGCACAGATACGCAGTATTTT. Amino acids: CASNIETGGTDTQYF. The chain carries TRBV2 and TRBJ2-3, with 8 nucleotides matching TRBD1. Unmatched junction bases numbered 7, after V lost 7 bases and J lost 1 base. The germline V gene encodes CDR1 SNHLY and CDR2 FYNNEI. This CDR3 comprises 15 residues.

V and J are TRBV29-1 and TRBJ2-2; 13 nucleotides line up with TRBD2. This CDR3 has 16 residues. The germline CDR1 and CDR2 sequences are SQVTM and ANQGSEA. Losses at the gene ends were 6 bases for V and 0 bases for J; bases not matched to a gene: 4. The CDR3 DNA follows: TGCAGCGTGGGGGGACTAGCGGGAACGAACACCGGGGAGCTGTTTTTT. The encoded protein is CSVGGLAGTNTGELFF.

The chain couples TRBV6-5 to TRBJ2-7; no definite D call. Germline CDR1 is MNHEY and CDR2 is SVGAGI. This CDR3 has 15 residues. Trimming took 5 bases from V and 1 from J, leaving 15 bases between them. The CDR3 reads CASSPYGQFSYEQYF. The CDR3 bases are TGTGCCAGCAGTCCATACGGGCAGTTTTCCTACGAGCAGTACTTC.

This chain joins TRBV24-1 and TRBJ2-5; D perhaps matches TRBD2 (6 bases). V dropped 9 bases and J dropped 0 bases, with 16 bases sitting between them. Germline CDR1 reads KGHDR; CDR2 reads SFDVKD. The CDR3 loop spans 15 amino acids. CDR3 nucleotide sequence: TGTGCCACCCCGTCAGAGAGCGGGTACCAAGAGACCCAGTACTTC. This codes for CATPSESGYQETQYF.

The chain is built from TRBV27 and TRBJ1-4; D gene uncertain. The V and J ends lost 7 bases and 10 bases respectively, with 19 bases between them. CDR1 is MNHEY and CDR2 is SMNVEV in the germline V gene (reference sequence). The CDR3 is 14 amino acids. This CDR3 is CASTEGPRLGKLFF. CDR3 nucleotide sequence: TGTGCCAGCACCGAGGGCCCCCGATTGGGAAAACTGTTTTTT.

The chain links TRBV27 to TRBJ2-3; no clear D gene. V lost 5 bases and J 3 bases, leaving 15 bases between the germline ends. CDR3 size: 15 residues. The germline V gene encodes CDR1 MNHEY and CDR2 SMNVEV (reference sequence). The CDR3 nucleotides are TGTGCCAGCAGTCTAACCCGAGGAGTAACAGATACGCAGTATTTT. Protein sequence: CASSLTRGVTDTQYF.

In DNA, the CDR3 is TGTGCCAGCACCACGATCGACCCAGGAGCCGGAGGGGGATCATACGCTGAAGCTTTCTTT. As protein: CASTTIDPGAGGGSYAEAFF. The J gene is TRBJ1-1, the V gene TRBV7-9; TRBD1 might be the D (6 bases). The CDR3 is 20 residues long. In germline, CDR1 is SEHNR, CDR2 FQNEAQ (reference sequence). V was shortened by 7 bases and J by 6 bases, with 36 bases between the two germline ends.

This clone showed up just a few times. The V and J genes are TRBV6-1 and TRBJ2-1; 10 positions agree with TRBD2. Germline-derived CDR1 and CDR2 are MNHNS and SASEGT. With V trimmed by 2 bases and J by 3 bases, 10 bases remained unmatched. The CDR3 contains 18 residues. As DNA, the CDR3 is TGTGCCAGCAGTGAACTCCCCCTAGCGGGAGTCGGCTACAATGAGCAGTTCTTC. Translating it yields CASSELPLAGVGYNEQFF.

V and J are TRBV3-1 (or the pseudogene TRBV3-2) and TRBJ1-1; TRBD1 might be the D (5 bases). Per the germline V gene, CDR1 is LGHDT and CDR2 is YNNKEL (reference sequence). The CDR3 totals 15 residues. Trimming shortened V by 1 base and J by 2 bases, and 11 bases separated the two germline ends. CDR3 DNA: TGTGCCAGCAGCCAAGGCGTAGGGGCTAACACTGAAGCTTTCTTT. As protein: CASSQGVGANTEAFF.

For the CDR3, the DNA is TGCGCCAGCAGCTTGGACCCTGACTTCTCCGAGCAGTACTTC. This sequence encodes CASSLDPDFSEQYF. V is TRBV5-1 and J is TRBJ2-7; D remains ambiguous. The germline gives CDR1 SGHRS, CDR2 YFSETQ. The CDR3 is 14 residues long. Trimming shortened V by 0 bases and J by 6 bases, and 13 bases separated the two germline ends.

The chain uses TRBV7-2 and TRBJ2-2, with D possibly being TRBD1 (5 bases). Germline CDR1 is SGHTA and CDR2 is FQGNSA. Trimming stripped 4 bases from V and 6 bases from J, with 12 bases between. CDR3 length equals 14 residues. This CDR3 is CASSSPQVPGELFF. In DNA, the CDR3 is TGTGCCAGCAGCTCCCCACAGGTTCCCGGGGAGCTGTTTTTT.

This rearrangement joins TRBV2 to TRBJ2-5, with 11 nucleotides matching TRBD2. The CDR3 consists of 15 residues. The trim removed 0 bases at V and 7 bases at J, leaving 4 bases unmatched. The V gene's germline CDR1 is SNHLY and CDR2 FYNNEI. The CDR3 region has the DNA TGTGCCAGCAGTGAAGCGCTTAGCGGGAGGGCGACCCAGTACTTC. Protein sequence: CASSEALSGRATQYF.

The rearrangement links TRBV28 to TRBJ2-1; weak D call: TRBD2 (6 bases). The CDR3 has 15 residues. Germline-derived CDR1 and CDR2 are MDHEN and SYDVKM. Trimming shortened V by 3 bases and J by 7 bases, and 16 bases separated the two germline ends. CDR3 sequence: CASSFLERVRNEQFF. The CDR3 DNA is TGTGCCAGCAGTTTTCTAGAGCGGGTAAGGAATGAGCAGTTCTTC. Drawing the rest from reference TRBV28 and TRBJ2-1, the complete variable domain is DVKVTQSSRYLVKRTGEKVFLECVQDMDHENMFWYRQDPGLGLRLIYFSYDVKMKEKGDIPEGYSVSREKKERFSLILESASTNQTSMYLCASSFLERVRNEQFFGPGTRLTVL.

This clone was counted a single time. The chain links TRBV7-2 to TRBJ2-1; TRBD2 matches 8 bases. Germline V lookup: CDR1 SGHTA, CDR2 FQGNSA. The V segment lost 5 bases and the J segment 5 bases; nucleotides outside the gene matches: 5. The CDR3 contains 14 residues. CDR3 DNA: TGTGCCAGCAGCCCGGGACTAGTAGACAATGAGCAGTTCTTC. Its protein is CASSPGLVDNEQFF. The whole variable domain, filled in from reference TRBV7-2 and TRBJ2-1, reads GAGVSQSPSNKVTEKGKDVELRCDPISGHTALYWYRQSLGQGLEFLIYFQGNSAPDKSGLPSDRFSAERTGGSVSTLTIQRTQQEDSAVYLCASSPGLVDNEQFFGPGTRLTVL.

V is TRBV3-1 (or the pseudogene TRBV3-2) and J is TRBJ2-7; TRBD2 matches at 10 bases. Germline V lookup: CDR1 LGHDT, CDR2 YNNKEL (reference sequence). V was clipped by 6 bases and J by 3 bases; unmatched bases: 5. CDR3 length equals 14 residues. This CDR3 is CASRSSGSIYEQYF. The CDR3 DNA follows: TGTGCCAGCAGATCTAGCGGGAGTATCTACGAGCAGTACTTC.

The CDR3 loop reads CASSQAAIRGQKLFF. Written as DNA, the CDR3 is TGTGCCAGCAGCCAAGCGGCGATTAGAGGACAGAAACTGTTTTTT. The chain combines TRBV14 with TRBJ1-4, with D possibly matching TRBD1 (6 bases). V gave up 1 base and J gave up 11 bases, with 17 bases separating them. Germline loops: CDR1 SGHDN, CDR2 FVKESK. The length of the CDR3 is 15 residues.

The CDR3 is CASSREPNQPQHF. CDR3 nucleotides: TGCGCCAGTAGTAGGGAGCCAAATCAGCCCCAGCATTTT. The chain uses TRBV5-1 and TRBJ1-5, with D unresolved. CDR3 size: 13 residues. With 8 bases removed from V and 4 bases from J, the gap between germline ends came to 13 bases. The germline V gene encodes CDR1 SGHRS and CDR2 YFSETQ.

This clone showed up just once. The gene calls are TRBV20-1 and TRBJ2-1; the D gene is possibly TRBD2 (6 bases). This CDR3 region has 16 residues. Trimming removed 3 bases at V and 4 bases at J, with 19 bases between. Looked up from germline, CDR1 is DFQATT and CDR2 is SNEGSKA (reference sequence). The chain's CDR3 is CSASGGSGLAYNEQFF. CDR3 in DNA: TGCAGTGCTAGTGGGGGGTCTGGGCTAGCTTACAATGAGCAGTTCTTC.

The genes are TRBV9 and TRBJ2-1; TRBD2 is a possible D gene (5 bases). V shed 0 bases and J shed 5 bases, with 9 bases lying between them. The CDR3 sequence is 14 residues long. CDR1 is SGDLS, CDR2 YYNGEE, per germline. The CDR3: CASSVGSSHNEQFF. The CDR3, as DNA: TGTGCCAGCAGCGTAGGGTCTAGCCACAATGAGCAGTTCTTC.

This sequence joins TRBV9 and TRBJ1-1; D possibly corresponds to TRBD1 (6 bases). This CDR3 comprises 16 residues. Trimming left V 3 bases short and J 4 bases short, with 19 bases between. Per germline, CDR1 SGDLS and CDR2 YYNGEE. CDR3 DNA: TGTGCCAGCAGCGGAGGGGCCGGGGGGCAGGGCACTGAAGCTTTCTTT. The encoded protein is CASSGGAGGQGTEAFF.

This chain connects TRBV7-8 to TRBJ1-2, with a tentative D call TRBD1 (6 bases). The germline V gene has CDR1 SGHVS and CDR2 FQNEAQ. Trimming cost V 2 bases and J 3 bases, with 10 bases left between them. This CDR3 has 14 amino acids. The CDR3 sequence is CASSLQQGYYGYTF. The CDR3, as DNA: TGTGCCAGCAGCTTACAACAGGGATACTATGGCTACACCTTC.

This chain connects TRBV5-1 to TRBJ1-3; the D gene is possibly TRBD1 (5 bases). This CDR3 is built from 15 residues. Trimming removed 1 base from V and 0 bases from J, with 8 bases in between. Germline values: CDR1 SGHRS, CDR2 YFSETQ. CDR3 DNA sequence: TGCGCCAGCAGCTTGATGGGGGACTCTGGAAACACCATATATTTT. The encoded protein is CASSLMGDSGNTIYF.

The chain couples TRBV6-4 to TRBJ2-2, with TRBD2 matching 8 bases. V lost 10 bases to trimming and J lost 3 bases; unmatched junction nucleotides: 7. This CDR3 is built from 14 residues. Germline V gene lookup returns CDR1 MRHNA and CDR2 SNTAGT. In nucleotides, the CDR3 is TGTGCCACCCGGACTAGCAGAGACACCGGGGAGCTGTTTTTT. Its translation: CATRTSRDTGELFF.

This sequence joins TRBV5-6 and TRBJ1-5, with no clear D. From germline, CDR1 is SGHDT and CDR2 YYEEEE. This CDR3 has 14 amino acids. Trimming removed 7 bases from V and 7 bases from J, with 18 bases in between. CDR3 DNA: TGTGCCAGCGCAGAAGGGCCCCGGGCCCAGCCCCAGCATTTT. It translates to CASAEGPRAQPQHF. Full variable domain (outside the CDR3, taken from reference TRBV5-6 and TRBJ1-5): DAGVTQSPTHLIKTRGQQVTLRCSPKSGHDTVSWYQQALGQGPQFIFQYYEEEERQRGNFPDRFSGHQFPNYSSELNVNALLLGDSALYLCASAEGPRAQPQHFGDGTRLSIL.

The chain is built from TRBV7-2 and TRBJ2-2, with D unclear. V shed 7 bases and J shed 3 bases, with 6 bases lying between them. From germline, CDR1 is SGHTA and CDR2 FQGNSA. This CDR3 comprises 12 residues. Written as DNA, the CDR3 is TGTGCCAGCACCACCGACACCGGGGAGCTGTTTTTT. Amino acids: CASTTDTGELFF.

The V gene is TRBV5-1, the J gene TRBJ2-1; D is ambiguous. With 7 bases removed from V and 5 bases from J, the gap between germline ends came to 13 bases. This CDR3 contains 13 residues. In germline, CDR1 is SGHRS, CDR2 YFSETQ. CDR3 loop: CASSVQRDNEQFF. As DNA, the CDR3 is TGCGCCAGCTCAGTCCAAAGGGACAATGAGCAGTTCTTC.

The chain couples TRBV6-6 to TRBJ2-5; TRBD1 matches at 10 bases. The CDR3 sequence is 15 residues long. The V segment lost 6 bases and the J segment 10 bases; nucleotides outside the gene matches: 14. Germline values: CDR1 MNHNY, CDR2 SVGAGI (reference sequence). The CDR3 spells CASRGYETGGIGQYF. CDR3 sequence (DNA): TGTGCCAGCAGAGGATATGAGACAGGGGGCATCGGCCAGTACTTC.